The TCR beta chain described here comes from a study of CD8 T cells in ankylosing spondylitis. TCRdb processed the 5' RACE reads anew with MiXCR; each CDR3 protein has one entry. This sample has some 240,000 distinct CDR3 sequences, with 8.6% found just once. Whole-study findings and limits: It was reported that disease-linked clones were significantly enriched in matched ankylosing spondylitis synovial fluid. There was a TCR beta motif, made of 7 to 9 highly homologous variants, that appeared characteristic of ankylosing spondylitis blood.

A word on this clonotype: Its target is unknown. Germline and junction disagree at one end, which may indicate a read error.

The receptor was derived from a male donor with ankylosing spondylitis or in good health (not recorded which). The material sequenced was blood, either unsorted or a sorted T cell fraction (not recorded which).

The chain's CDR3 is CSSSQRGHEEQFF. CDR3 in DNA: TGTTCCAGCAGCCAACGGGGACACGAAGAGCAGTTCTTC. The chain couples TRBV14 to TRBJ2-1, with TRBD1 as a possible D gene (6 bases). The CDR3 length is 13 residues. Germline V gives CDR1 SGHDN, CDR2 FVKESK.